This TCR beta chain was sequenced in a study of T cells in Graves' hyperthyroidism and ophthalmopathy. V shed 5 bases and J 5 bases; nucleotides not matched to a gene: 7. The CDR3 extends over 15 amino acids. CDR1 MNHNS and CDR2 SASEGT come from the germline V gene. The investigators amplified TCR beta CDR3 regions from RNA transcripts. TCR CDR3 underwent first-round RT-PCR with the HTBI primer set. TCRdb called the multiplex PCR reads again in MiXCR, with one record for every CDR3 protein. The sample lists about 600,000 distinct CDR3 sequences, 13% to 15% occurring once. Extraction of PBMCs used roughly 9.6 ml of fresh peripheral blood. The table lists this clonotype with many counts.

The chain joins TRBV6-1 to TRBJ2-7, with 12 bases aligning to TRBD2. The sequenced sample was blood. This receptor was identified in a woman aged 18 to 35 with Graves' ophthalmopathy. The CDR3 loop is CASSTTSGRSHEQYF. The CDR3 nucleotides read TGTGCCAGCAGTACCACTAGCGGGAGGAGTCACGAGCAGTACTTC.